This note documents a single T cell receptor beta chain sequence. RNA was extracted with the RNeasy kit, and a quantity of about 0.5 to 1 ug was reverse transcribed using random hexamers. TCRdb re-derived calls from the immunoSEQ multiplex PCR reads in MiXCR, one entry per CDR3 protein. The data contain over 150,000 distinct CDR3 sequences, approximately 93% of them seen just once; the ten biggest clones take up about 0.088%. This entry is derived from a study of CD8 T cells in Susac syndrome. Trimming shortened V by 6 bases and J by 0 bases, and 18 bases separated the two germline ends. The CDR3 has 16 residues. CDR1 and CDR2 (germline): DFQATT, SNEGSKA (reference sequence).

The chain is built from TRBV20-1 and TRBJ2-4, with D tentatively TRBD2 (6 bases). This receptor was obtained from a human donor with multiple sclerosis. The material sequenced was CD4+ T cells from PBMCs. The CDR3 loop is CSALFPGGLAKNIQYF. As DNA, the CDR3 is TGCAGTGCCCTATTCCCCGGGGGACTAGCCAAAAACATTCAGTACTTC.